The 27 T cell receptor beta chains below come from one sample, sequenced in a study of T cell responses to AZD1222 COVID-19 vaccine. Assay: immunoSEQ multiplex PCR; the TCRdb copy retains only in-frame clones and omits some. The sample has some 70,000 clones, around 83% seen once. This specimen consisted of peripheral blood, obtained on day 0 of AZD1222 vaccination. These receptors all stem from an adult in good health.

The V and J genes are TRBV6-5 and TRBJ2-7; D may match TRBD1 or TRBD2 (5 bases each). There are 16 residues in the CDR3. Per the germline V gene, CDR1 is MNHEY and CDR2 is SVGAGI. Deletions cut 2 bases from V and 2 bases from J, with 16 bases between. The chain's CDR3 is CASSYQQVLGAYEQYF. CDR3 sequence (DNA): TGTGCCAGCAGTTACCAACAGGTTCTGGGAGCCTACGAGCAGTACTTC.

The V and J genes are TRBV7-2 and TRBJ1-4; 7 positions agree with TRBD1. The germline CDR1 and CDR2 sequences are SGHTA and FQGNSA. This CDR3 contains 17 residues. V lost 4 bases, J lost 8 bases, and 16 bases stayed unmatched. This CDR3 reads CASSSQGVGLPGEKLFF. The CDR3 coding sequence is TGTGCCAGCAGCTCTCAGGGGGTCGGTCTCCCCGGGGAAAAACTGTTTTTT.

This chain links TRBV6-1 with TRBJ2-3; 9 nucleotides line up with TRBD2. V was clipped by 3 bases and J by 6 bases; unmatched bases: 4. The CDR3 length is 14 residues. CDR1 is MNHNS, CDR2 SASEGT, per germline. The CDR3: CASSDGTSFDTQYF. CDR3 sequence (DNA): TGTGCCAGCAGTGACGGGACTAGCTTTGATACGCAGTATTTT.

This chain joins TRBV27 and TRBJ2-7; TRBD1 aligns across 8 bases. The CDR3 runs to 15 residues. V dropped 5 bases and J dropped 3; count of bases not matched to a gene: 9. The germline V gene has CDR1 MNHEY and CDR2 SMNVEV (reference sequence). DNA of the CDR3: TGTGCCAGCAGTCCCGGGACAGGAGCCTTCTACGAGCAGTACTTC. It specifies CASSPGTGAFYEQYF.

The CDR3 nucleotides read TGTGCCAGCAGCTTAGATCAAGACCGGGCTTGGGATGAAAAACTGTTTTTT. Its protein product is CASSLDQDRAWDEKLFF. The gene calls are TRBV11-2 and TRBJ1-4; D is uncertain. Per the germline V gene, CDR1 is SGHAT and CDR2 is FQNNGV. This CDR3 has 17 amino acids. The ends were cut back, 0 bases at V and 6 bases at J, with 17 bases in the middle.

This clone came up a few times. V is TRBV28 and J is TRBJ2-7, with D tentatively TRBD1 or TRBD2 (5 bases each). CDR3 length: 13 amino acids. Germline CDR1 is MDHEN and CDR2 is SYDVKM. V gave up 1 base and J gave up 8 bases, with 12 bases separating them. DNA for the CDR3: TGTGCCAGCAGTTTATCTCTCCGGGGCCAGCAGTACTTC. Amino acids: CASSLSLRGQQYF.

CDR3 DNA sequence: TGTGCCACCAGTGGGCCTTTCTCGACTGAAGCTTTCTTT. This codes for CATSGPFSTEAFF. The rearrangement uses TRBV24-1 and TRBJ1-1; no clear D gene. Germline V gene lookup returns CDR1 KGHDR and CDR2 SFDVKD. The length of the CDR3 is 13 residues. V was trimmed by 5 bases and J by 5 bases, leaving 11 bases between them.

The rearrangement joins TRBV30 to TRBJ1-3, with a weak D call TRBD1 (5 bases). The germline CDR1 and CDR2 sequences are GTSNPN and SVGIG (reference sequence). The CDR3 spans 14 residues. The V gene lost 3 bases and the J gene lost 1 base, with 10 bases spanning the gap. This CDR3 is CAWRETASGNTIYF. CDR3 nucleotides: TGTGCCTGGAGAGAGACAGCTTCTGGAAACACCATATATTTT.

There are a few counts of this clone. The chain recombines TRBV6-5 with TRBJ2-7; no reliable D call. Looked up from germline, CDR1 is MNHEY and CDR2 is SVGAGI. With 6 bases removed from V and 3 bases from J, the gap between germline ends came to 6 bases. This CDR3 is 11 amino acids long. In DNA form, the CDR3 reads TGTGCCAGCAGGATCAACTACGAGCAGTACTTC. Translation: CASRINYEQYF.

This rearrangement joins TRBV6-6 to TRBJ1-3, with no clear D. This CDR3 is built from 15 residues. From germline, CDR1 is MNHNY and CDR2 SVGAGI (reference sequence). Trimming left V 2 bases short and J 2 bases short, with 10 bases between. DNA of the CDR3: TGTGCCAGCAGTTACGCGAGTTTGGCTGGAAACACCATATATTTT. This translates into CASSYASLAGNTIYF.

A word on this clone: A junction end diverges from the germline sequence, so it may reflect a read error. V and J are TRBV10-3 and TRBJ1-6; 10 bases match TRBD1. Germline V gives CDR1 ENHRY, CDR2 SYGVKD. This CDR3 contains 15 residues. Written as DNA, the CDR3 is TGTGCCACCAGTCCCGGGACAGGGGTGTATTCACCCCTCCACTTT. The encoded protein is CATSPGTGVYSPLHF.

This chain uses TRBV6-2 or TRBV6-3 with TRBJ2-3, with 13 positions matching TRBD2. Germline trimming cut 8 bases from V and 2 bases from J; bases unmatched to any gene: 10. Germline assignment: CDR1 MNHEY and CDR2 SVGEGT. The CDR3 is 17 residues long. The CDR3 here is CASRSGGLAGDTDTQYF. The CDR3 DNA sequence: TGTGCCAGCCGTTCTGGAGGACTAGCGGGGGACACAGATACGCAGTATTTT.

The genes are TRBV5-5 and TRBJ1-5; D might be TRBD1 (6 bases). Germline assignment: CDR1 SGHKS and CDR2 YYEKEE (reference sequence). V was trimmed by 1 base and J by 3 bases, leaving 17 bases between them. The CDR3 is 17 amino acids. CDR3 protein: CASSLMGGGRPNQPQHF. The CDR3 DNA is TGTGCCAGCAGCTTGATGGGAGGGGGGAGGCCCAATCAGCCCCAGCATTTT.

The chain links TRBV6-5 to TRBJ2-7; 9 bases fit TRBD1. CDR1 and CDR2 (germline): MNHEY, SVGAGI. CDR3 length: 15 amino acids. V dropped 5 bases and J dropped 3; count of bases not matched to a gene: 8. CDR3 sequence reads: CASSPYRDRDYEQYF. The CDR3 DNA follows: TGTGCCAGCAGTCCCTACCGGGACAGGGACTACGAGCAGTACTTC.

In this sample, this clone turned up once. The chain is built from TRBV29-1 and TRBJ1-1; D remains ambiguous. V gave up 3 bases and J gave up 5 bases, with 10 bases separating them. The germline V gene has CDR1 SQVTM and CDR2 ANQGSEA. There are 12 residues in the CDR3. CDR3 sequence (DNA): TGCAGCGTTGAGAGTTTCTCGACTGAAGCTTTCTTT. Its protein product is CSVESFSTEAFF.

The CDR3 is CASSVAIPGQGFSPLHF. CDR3 bases: TGTGCCAGCAGTGTAGCGATCCCGGGACAGGGTTTCTCACCCCTCCACTTT. The rearrangement uses TRBV2 and TRBJ1-6, with 9 bases that match TRBD1. Germline trimming cut 4 bases from V and 10 bases from J; bases unmatched to any gene: 14. This CDR3 spans 17 amino acids. Germline V gene data show CDR1 as SNHLY and CDR2 as FYNNEI.

The chain has TRBV5-1 and TRBJ2-1, with D perhaps matching TRBD1 (6 bases). V lost 2 bases and J 5 bases, leaving 11 bases between the germline ends. The CDR3 spans 14 residues. Germline CDR1 SGHRS, CDR2 YFSETQ. CDR3 region: CASSLGGGDNEQFF. The CDR3 DNA sequence: TGCGCCAGCAGCTTAGGGGGTGGGGACAATGAGCAGTTCTTC. The full variable domain, in which reference TRBV5-1 and TRBJ2-1 provide the parts outside the CDR3, is KAGVTQTPRYLIKTRGQQVTLSCSPISGHRSVSWYQQTPGQGLQFLFEYFSETQRNKGNFPGRFSGRQFSNSRSEMNVSTLELGDSALYLCASSLGGGDNEQFFGPGTRLTVL.

This clone has only one observation. This rearrangement joins TRBV5-1 to TRBJ1-3; D possibly corresponds to TRBD1 (5 bases). The CDR3 is 15 amino acids. The V end lost 3 bases, the J end lost 2 bases, and 12 bases lay between the germline ends. Germline values: CDR1 SGHRS, CDR2 YFSETQ. CDR3 nucleotide sequence: TGCGCCAGCAGCTCGGGGGGTGACCCTGGAAACACCATATATTTT. Its translation: CASSSGGDPGNTIYF.

This clone was picked up a small number of times. V usage is TRBV29-1 and J usage is TRBJ2-2, with 10 bases identical to TRBD1. The CDR3 covers 15 residues. Trimming cost V 5 bases and J 6 bases; bases outside gene matches: 9. Per the germline V gene, CDR1 is SQVTM and CDR2 is ANQGSEA. The CDR3 nucleotides are TGCAGCGTTAAAACTCCGGGACAGGGGTCCGGGGAGCTGTTTTTT. Its protein product is CSVKTPGQGSGELFF.

The chain is built from TRBV28 and TRBJ1-2; D gene uncertain. Trimming took 7 bases from V and 2 from J, leaving 5 bases between them. Germline V gene data show CDR1 as MDHEN and CDR2 as SYDVKM. CDR3 size: 11 residues. CDR3 DNA sequence: TGTGCCAGCAAAGGGAACTATGGCTACACCTTC. It encodes CASKGNYGYTF.

This chain links TRBV23-1 with TRBJ2-1; 7 nucleotides match TRBD1. TRBV23-1 is flagged as an ORF with uncertain function. After removal of 2 bases from V and 5 bases from J, the junction contained 12 bases not matched to a gene. This CDR3 has 17 amino acids. CDR3 sequence reads: CASSQPRDSPLNNEQFF. CDR3 nucleotide sequence: TGCGCCAGCAGTCAACCCCGGGACAGTCCTTTAAACAATGAGCAGTTCTTC.

The chain is built from TRBV15 and TRBJ2-1; 10 bases fit TRBD2. The trim removed 0 bases at V and 6 bases at J, leaving 5 bases unmatched. CDR1 and CDR2 (germline): LNHNV, YYDKDF (reference sequence). The CDR3 is 16 residues long. CDR3 sequence reads: CATSRDASGGLNEQFF. The DNA for the CDR3 is TGTGCCACCAGCAGAGATGCTAGCGGGGGACTCAATGAGCAGTTCTTC.

This chain links TRBV27 with TRBJ2-7, with TRBD1 matching 7 bases. Germline values: CDR1 MNHEY, CDR2 SMNVEV (reference sequence). CDR3 length: 13 residues. V gave up 3 bases and J gave up 7 bases; unmatched junction bases: 6. The CDR3 DNA is TGTGCCAGCAGTTTCGCGGACAGGCGGGAGCAGTACTTC. Translation gives CASSFADRREQYF.

This chain links TRBV9 with TRBJ2-2; D possibly uses TRBD1 or TRBD2 (5 bases each). This CDR3 is built from 16 residues. Trimming shortened V by 3 bases and J by 2 bases, and 14 bases separated the two germline ends. The germline V gene has CDR1 SGDLS and CDR2 YYNGEE. CDR3: CASSALRDRNTGELFF. DNA for the CDR3: TGTGCCAGCAGCGCCCTCCGGGACCGAAACACCGGGGAGCTGTTTTTT.

The genes are TRBV7-8 and TRBJ2-1; D is perhaps TRBD1 (5 bases). Germline V gene sequence: CDR1 SGHVS, CDR2 FQNEAQ. The V and J ends lost 6 bases and 9 bases respectively, with 12 bases between them. The CDR3 is 12 residues long. CDR3 amino acids: CASRTQGSEQFF. In DNA, the CDR3 is TGTGCCAGCAGGACTCAGGGATCTGAGCAGTTCTTC.

This clone was seen just once. V and J are TRBV27 and TRBJ1-2; no clear D gene. The CDR3 is 14 amino acids. CDR1 MNHEY and CDR2 SMNVEV come from the germline V gene (reference sequence). The ends were cut back, 2 bases at V and 4 bases at J, with 11 bases in the middle. The CDR3 spells CASSLKVFSYGYTF. CDR3 in DNA: TGTGCCAGCAGTTTAAAAGTATTCAGCTATGGCTACACCTTC.

V usage is TRBV7-9 and J usage is TRBJ2-5; either TRBD1 or TRBD2 may fit D (5 bases each). Trimming pared 1 base from V and 0 bases from J, leaving 15 bases between. Germline V gene sequence: CDR1 SEHNR, CDR2 FQNEAQ (reference sequence). This CDR3 spans 17 amino acids. The CDR3 reads CASSLGRYGAYQETQYF. CDR3 bases: TGTGCCAGCAGCTTAGGAAGGTACGGGGCCTACCAAGAGACCCAGTACTTC.